These 19 T cell receptor beta chains share one sample of origin, sequenced in a study of T-cell memory formation after mild COVID-19. TCRdb recomputed calls from the 5' RACE reads with MiXCR, one row per CDR3 protein. The data show hundreds of thousands of distinct CDR3 sequences, roughly 15% seen once. The sample comprised PBMCs or a T cell subset sorted from them (not recorded which). These receptors were taken from a young man who had mild COVID-19 (a few samples of this study predate the infection). Cell type and time point are not known.

A few counts support this clonotype. CDR3 residues: CASSYWADTEAFF. CDR3 bases: TGTGCCAGCAGTTACTGGGCGGACACTGAAGCTTTCTTT. The gene calls are TRBV6-2 or TRBV6-3 and TRBJ1-1; no clear D. V gave up 1 base and J gave up 3 bases, with 6 bases separating them. The CDR3 runs 13 residues. Looked up from germline, CDR1 is MNHEY and CDR2 is SVGEGT.

In its sample, this clonotype was seen a few times. The V and J genes are TRBV6-6 and TRBJ1-5; 7 positions match TRBD1. The ends lost 6 bases at V and 7 bases at J; junction bases unmatched: 6. This CDR3 has 13 residues. CDR1 is MNHNY and CDR2 is SVGAGI in the germline V gene (reference sequence). CDR3 nucleotides: TGTGCCAGCAGAGGGACAGCCCCACAGCCCCAGCATTTT. The encoded protein is CASRGTAPQPQHF.

This sequence joins TRBV28 and TRBJ1-4, with 8 nucleotides matching TRBD1. The CDR3 totals 16 residues. In germline, CDR1 is MDHEN, CDR2 SYDVKM. J was trimmed by 7 bases and V by 2 bases; bases with no gene match: 9. Written as DNA, the CDR3 is TGTGCCAGCAGTTTACCTGGACAGGGCGTGGGTGAAAAACTGTTTTTT. It codes for CASSLPGQGVGEKLFF.

This chain uses TRBV6-2 or TRBV6-3 with TRBJ2-3; 12 bases are a match to TRBD2. This CDR3 region has 15 residues. Germline CDR1 MNHEY, CDR2 SVGEGT. The ends lost 10 bases at V and 3 bases at J; junction bases unmatched: 8. CDR3 protein: CATSGLAGWTDTQYF. As DNA, the CDR3 is TGTGCCACCTCCGGACTAGCGGGGTGGACAGATACGCAGTATTTT.

This clonotype showed up many times. The chain carries TRBV19 and TRBJ2-3; 8 bases are a match to TRBD1. In germline, CDR1 is LNHDA, CDR2 SQIVND (reference sequence). The CDR3 extends over 13 amino acids. The V gene end was trimmed by 8 bases and the J gene end by 4 bases; junction bases not matched to a gene: 5. The CDR3 region is CASRQGPSDTQYF. CDR3 bases: TGTGCCAGTCGACAGGGGCCCTCAGATACGCAGTATTTT.

There are a few counts of this clonotype. The chain combines TRBV6-2 or TRBV6-3 with TRBJ1-5; 8 bases map to TRBD1. The ends lost 6 bases at V and 3 bases at J; junction bases unmatched: 13. The CDR3 has 17 residues. CDR1 is MNHEY and CDR2 is SVGEGT in the germline V gene. CDR3 region: CASSPQGAVPHNQPQHF. The CDR3 region has the DNA TGTGCCAGCAGCCCCCAGGGGGCCGTACCCCACAATCAGCCCCAGCATTTT.

This clonotype has only a few counts. The chain employs TRBV11-2 and TRBJ2-7; perhaps TRBD2 as D (5 bases). The CDR3 is made up of 14 amino acids. Per germline, CDR1 SGHAT and CDR2 FQNNGV. Trimming stripped 6 bases from V and 1 base from J, with 13 bases between. The CDR3 is CASRTLGGSYEQYV. The CDR3 region has the DNA TGTGCCAGCAGGACTCTGGGCGGGTCCTACGAGCAGTACGTC.

This clonotype has more than one count but fewer than ten. The chain recombines TRBV5-1 with TRBJ2-3; no definite D call. V dropped 0 bases and J dropped 5 bases, with 4 bases sitting between them. Germline V CDR1 and CDR2: SGHRS, YFSETQ. This CDR3 has 12 amino acids. CDR3 region: CASSLEVDTQYF. CDR3 DNA: TGCGCCAGCAGCTTGGAGGTAGATACGCAGTATTTT.

J is TRBJ2-1 and V is TRBV7-3, with D unresolved. The V gene's germline CDR1 is SGHTA and CDR2 FQGTGA. V was cut by 2 bases and J by 8 bases, with 10 bases left in between. The CDR3 sequence is 13 residues long. CDR3 in DNA: TGTGCCAGCAGCTTATCCCCGGTCTATGAGCAGTTCTTC. Translation gives CASSLSPVYEQFF.

This clonotype was picked up a small number of times. This chain connects TRBV6-2 or TRBV6-3 to TRBJ2-5; 8 bases fit TRBD1. The ends lost 6 bases at V and 5 bases at J; junction bases unmatched: 8. Germline V gene data show CDR1 as MNHEY and CDR2 as SVGEGT. The CDR3 extends over 14 amino acids. CDR3 region: CASSQGQGAETQYF. CDR3 nucleotide sequence: TGTGCCAGCAGCCAAGGACAGGGCGCCGAGACCCAGTACTTC.

The chain combines TRBV3-1 with TRBJ2-5; 8 nucleotides line up with TRBD2. The germline gives CDR1 LGHDT, CDR2 YNNKEL (reference sequence). V was pared by 1 base and J by 3 bases, with 7 bases of the junction left unmatched. The CDR3 loop spans 16 amino acids. The CDR3 coding sequence is TGTGCCAGCAGCCAAGGAGGGGGGACTAGGAAAGAGACCCAGTACTTC. It encodes CASSQGGGTRKETQYF.

The chain uses TRBV4-1 and TRBJ2-5; 10 nucleotides align to TRBD1. The CDR3 has 15 amino acids. Looked up from germline, CDR1 is MGHRA and CDR2 is YSYEKL. V lost 4 bases and J lost 5; bases outside the gene matches: 7. In DNA, the CDR3 is TGCGCCAGCAGCCTTCAGACAGGGGGCTGGGAGACCCAGTACTTC. Protein: CASSLQTGGWETQYF.

This clonotype has just a few counts. The chain combines TRBV3-1 with TRBJ1-4; no clear D. The V gene's germline CDR1 is LGHDT and CDR2 YNNKEL (reference sequence). This CDR3 is 13 amino acids long. The V and J ends lost 3 bases and 7 bases respectively, with 9 bases between them. As DNA, the CDR3 is TGTGCCAGCAGCCACTTATCGGGTGAAAAACTGTTTTTT. This sequence encodes CASSHLSGEKLFF.

The CDR3 coding sequence is TGCGCCAGCAGCCAAGAACCGGTCATGGGTCAGCCCCAGCATTTT. It is translated as CASSQEPVMGQPQHF. This chain connects TRBV4-1 to TRBJ1-5; D unclear. Looked up from germline, CDR1 is MGHRA and CDR2 is YSYEKL. Between the trimmed V and J ends, which lost 0 bases and 6 bases, there was a span of 12 bases. CDR3 length equals 15 residues.

This clonotype was picked up a small number of times. The chain carries TRBV3-1 and TRBJ1-2; D may be TRBD1 (5 bases). Trimming took 4 bases from V and 5 from J, leaving 11 bases between them. Germline values: CDR1 LGHDT, CDR2 YNNKEL (reference sequence). This CDR3 region has 13 residues. In DNA form, the CDR3 reads TGTGCCAGCAGCCGGGAGGGGCCTTATGGCTACACCTTC. Translation: CASSREGPYGYTF.

V gene TRBV6-1 combines with J gene TRBJ2-1; D assignment may be TRBD1 or TRBD2 (6 bases each). Germline lookup yields CDR1 MNHNS and CDR2 SASEGT. This CDR3 contains 13 residues. V lost 10 bases and J lost 9, with 19 bases in between. The CDR3, as DNA: TGTGCCACTGGTAGGGGGGAGCTCAGTGAGCAGTTCTTC. Its translation: CATGRGELSEQFF.

This clonotype was recorded a few times. This chain links TRBV20-1 with TRBJ2-1; TRBD1 matches 9 bases. From germline, CDR1 is DFQATT and CDR2 SNEGSKA (reference sequence). The ends lost 1 base at V and 2 bases at J; junction bases unmatched: 9. The CDR3 has 17 residues. This chain's CDR3 is CSARGGDRDSTYNEQFF. The CDR3 nucleotides read TGCAGTGCTAGAGGAGGGGACAGGGATTCTACCTACAATGAGCAGTTCTTC.

This clonotype was detected only a few times. V gene TRBV4-2 combines with J gene TRBJ2-3; 8 positions match TRBD2. Germline V CDR1 and CDR2: LGHNA, YNFKEQ. This CDR3 is built from 17 residues. J was trimmed by 5 bases and V by 1 base; bases with no gene match: 11. DNA of the CDR3: TGTGCCAGCAGCCAAGGAGTAAACGGGGGGGCCGGAGATACGCAGTATTTT. Protein product: CASSQGVNGGAGDTQYF.

The chain is built from TRBV5-1 and TRBJ2-3, with D possibly matching TRBD2 (6 bases). The germline CDR1 and CDR2 sequences are SGHRS and YFSETQ. The V end was cut by 5 bases, the J end by 1 base, with 14 bases between. This CDR3 contains 15 residues. The DNA for the CDR3 is TGCGCCAGCAGGACGACGGGGGAGGGCACAGATACGCAGTATTTT. This gives the protein CASRTTGEGTDTQYF. The full variable domain, with the rest looked up from reference TRBV5-1 and TRBJ2-3, is KAGVTQTPRYLIKTRGQQVTLSCSPISGHRSVSWYQQTPGQGLQFLFEYFSETQRNKGNFPGRFSGRQFSNSRSEMNVSTLELGDSALYLCASRTTGEGTDTQYFGPGTRLTVL.